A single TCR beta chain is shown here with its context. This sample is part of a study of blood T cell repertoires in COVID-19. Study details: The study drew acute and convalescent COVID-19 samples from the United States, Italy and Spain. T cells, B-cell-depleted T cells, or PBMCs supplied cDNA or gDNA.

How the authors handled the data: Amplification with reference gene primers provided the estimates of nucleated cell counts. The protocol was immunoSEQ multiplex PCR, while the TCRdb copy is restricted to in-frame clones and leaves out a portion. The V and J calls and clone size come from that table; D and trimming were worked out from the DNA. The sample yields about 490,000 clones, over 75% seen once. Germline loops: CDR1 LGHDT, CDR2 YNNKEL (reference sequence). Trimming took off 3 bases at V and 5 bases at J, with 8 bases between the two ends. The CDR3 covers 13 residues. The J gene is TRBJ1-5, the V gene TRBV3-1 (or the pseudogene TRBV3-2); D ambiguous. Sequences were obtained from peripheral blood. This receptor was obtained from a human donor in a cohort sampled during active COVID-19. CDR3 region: CASSHEGDQPQHF. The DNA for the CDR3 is TGTGCCAGCAGCCACGAGGGTGATCAGCCCCAGCATTTT.